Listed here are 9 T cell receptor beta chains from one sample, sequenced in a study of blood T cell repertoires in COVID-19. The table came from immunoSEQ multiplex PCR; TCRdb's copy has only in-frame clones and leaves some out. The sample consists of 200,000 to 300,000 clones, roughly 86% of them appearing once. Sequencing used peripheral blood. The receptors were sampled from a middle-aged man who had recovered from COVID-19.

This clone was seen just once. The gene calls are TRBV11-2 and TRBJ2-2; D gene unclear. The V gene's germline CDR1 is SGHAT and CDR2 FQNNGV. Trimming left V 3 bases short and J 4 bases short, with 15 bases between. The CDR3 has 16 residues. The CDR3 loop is CASSLTLRPGTGELFF. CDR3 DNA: TGTGCCAGCAGCTTGACGTTACGGCCGGGCACCGGGGAGCTGTTTTTT.

CDR3 bases: TGTGCCAGCAGCCATGATAGACTAGCGGGGGGAGATGAGCAGTTCTTC. This encodes CASSHDRLAGGDEQFF. The chain has TRBV3-1 (or the pseudogene TRBV3-2) and TRBJ2-1; 13 positions agree with TRBD2. V lost 3 bases and J lost 8; bases outside the gene matches: 7. CDR3 size: 16 residues. In germline, CDR1 is LGHDT, CDR2 YNNKEL (reference sequence).

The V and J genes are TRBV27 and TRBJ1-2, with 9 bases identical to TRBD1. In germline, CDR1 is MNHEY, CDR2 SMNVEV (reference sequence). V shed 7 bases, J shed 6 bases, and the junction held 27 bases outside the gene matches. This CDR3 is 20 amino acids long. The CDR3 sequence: CASTPAIGDPGQGHFHGYTF. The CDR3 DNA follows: TGTGCCAGCACTCCGGCTATCGGGGACCCGGGACAGGGTCACTTTCATGGCTACACCTTC.

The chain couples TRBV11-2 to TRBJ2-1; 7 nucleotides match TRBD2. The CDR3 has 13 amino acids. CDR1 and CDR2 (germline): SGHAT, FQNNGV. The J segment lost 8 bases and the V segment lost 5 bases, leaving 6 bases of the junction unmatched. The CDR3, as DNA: TGTGCCAGCAGCGGCGGACTAGGGGATGAGCAGTTCTTC. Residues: CASSGGLGDEQFF.

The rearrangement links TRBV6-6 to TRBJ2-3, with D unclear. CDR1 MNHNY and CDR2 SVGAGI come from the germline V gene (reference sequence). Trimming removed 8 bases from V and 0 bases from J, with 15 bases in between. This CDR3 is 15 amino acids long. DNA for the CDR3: TGTGCCAGCCGTGCCGTTGCGGCTAGCACAGATACGCAGTATTTT. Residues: CASRAVAASTDTQYF.

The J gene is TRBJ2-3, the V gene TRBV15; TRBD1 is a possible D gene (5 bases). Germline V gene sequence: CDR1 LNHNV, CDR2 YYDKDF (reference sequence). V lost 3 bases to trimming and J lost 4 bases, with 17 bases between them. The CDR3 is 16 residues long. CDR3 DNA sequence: TGTGCCACCAGCAGCGGAGATGGGGCGCCCCCAGATACGCAGTATTTT. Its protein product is CATSSGDGAPPDTQYF.

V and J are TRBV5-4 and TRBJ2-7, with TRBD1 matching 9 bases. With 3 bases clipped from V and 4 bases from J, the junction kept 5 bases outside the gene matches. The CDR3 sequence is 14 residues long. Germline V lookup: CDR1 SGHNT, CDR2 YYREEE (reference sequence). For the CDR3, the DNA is TGTGCCAGCAGCTACCGGGACAGGGAATACGAGCAGTACTTC. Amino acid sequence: CASSYRDREYEQYF.

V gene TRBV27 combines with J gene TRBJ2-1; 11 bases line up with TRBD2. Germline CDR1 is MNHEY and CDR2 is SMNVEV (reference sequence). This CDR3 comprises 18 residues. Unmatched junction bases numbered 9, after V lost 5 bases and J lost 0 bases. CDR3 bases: TGTGCCAGCAGTCCAACCGCAACTAGCGGGGGCTCCTACAATGAGCAGTTCTTC. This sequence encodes CASSPTATSGGSYNEQFF.

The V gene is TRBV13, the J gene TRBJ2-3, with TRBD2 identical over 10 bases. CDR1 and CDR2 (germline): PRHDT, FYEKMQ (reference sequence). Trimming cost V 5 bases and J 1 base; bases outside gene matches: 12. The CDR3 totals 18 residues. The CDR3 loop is CASSIGLAEDRGTDTQYF. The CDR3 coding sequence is TGTGCCAGCAGCATCGGACTAGCGGAGGACAGGGGCACAGATACGCAGTATTTT.